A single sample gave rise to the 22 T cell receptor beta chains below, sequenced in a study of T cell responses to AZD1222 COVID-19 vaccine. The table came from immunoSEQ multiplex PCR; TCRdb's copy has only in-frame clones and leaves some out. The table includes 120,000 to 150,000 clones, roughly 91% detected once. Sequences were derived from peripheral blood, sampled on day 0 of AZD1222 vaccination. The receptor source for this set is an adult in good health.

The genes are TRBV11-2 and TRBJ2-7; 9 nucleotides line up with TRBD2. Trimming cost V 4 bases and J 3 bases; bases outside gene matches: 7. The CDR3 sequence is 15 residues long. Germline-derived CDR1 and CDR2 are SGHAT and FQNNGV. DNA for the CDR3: TGTGCCAGCAGCTCCGGGGGTAGCGGGGGCTACGAGCAGTACTTC. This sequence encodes CASSSGGSGGYEQYF. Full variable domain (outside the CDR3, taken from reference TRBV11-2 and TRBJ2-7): EAGVAQSPRYKIIEKRQSVAFWCNPISGHATLYWYQQILGQGPKLLIQFQNNGVVDDSQLPKDRFSAERLKGVDSTLKIQPAKLEDSAVYLCASSSGGSGGYEQYFGPGTRLTVT.

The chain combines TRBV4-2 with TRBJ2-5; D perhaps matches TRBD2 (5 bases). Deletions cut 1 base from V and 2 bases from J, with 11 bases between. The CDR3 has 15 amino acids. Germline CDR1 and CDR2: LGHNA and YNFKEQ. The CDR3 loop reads CASSQVGSEQETQYF. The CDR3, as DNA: TGTGCCAGCAGCCAAGTTGGTAGCGAACAAGAGACCCAGTACTTC.

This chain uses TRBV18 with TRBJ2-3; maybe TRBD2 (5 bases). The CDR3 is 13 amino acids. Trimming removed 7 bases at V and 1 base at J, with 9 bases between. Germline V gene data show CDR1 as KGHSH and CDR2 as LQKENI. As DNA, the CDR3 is TGTGCCAGCTTACCGAGGGGCACAGATACGCAGTATTTT. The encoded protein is CASLPRGTDTQYF.

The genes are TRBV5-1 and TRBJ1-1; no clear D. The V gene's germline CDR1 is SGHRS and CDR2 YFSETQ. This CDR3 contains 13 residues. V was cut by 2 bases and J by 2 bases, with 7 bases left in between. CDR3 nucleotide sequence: TGCGCCAGCAGCTTAACCGATAACACTGAAGCTTTCTTT. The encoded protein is CASSLTDNTEAFF.

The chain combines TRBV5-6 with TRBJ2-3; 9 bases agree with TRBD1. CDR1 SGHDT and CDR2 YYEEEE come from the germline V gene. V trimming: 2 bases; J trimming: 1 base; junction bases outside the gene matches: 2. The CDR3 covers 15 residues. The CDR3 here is CASSFRDRGTDTQYF. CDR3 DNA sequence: TGTGCCAGCAGCTTCCGGGACAGGGGCACAGATACGCAGTATTTT.

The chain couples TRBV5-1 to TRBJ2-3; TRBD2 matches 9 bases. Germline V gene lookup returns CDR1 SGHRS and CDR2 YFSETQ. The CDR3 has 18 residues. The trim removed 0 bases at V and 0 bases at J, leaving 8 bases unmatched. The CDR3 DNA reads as TGCGCCAGCAGCTTGGCCCCTAGCGGGATTACTAGCACAGATACGCAGTATTTT. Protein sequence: CASSLAPSGITSTDTQYF.

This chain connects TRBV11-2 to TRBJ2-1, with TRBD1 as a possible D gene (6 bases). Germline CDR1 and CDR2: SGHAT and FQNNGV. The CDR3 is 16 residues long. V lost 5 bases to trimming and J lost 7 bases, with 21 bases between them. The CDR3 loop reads CASSPRTVLTRNEQFF. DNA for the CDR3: TGTGCCAGCAGCCCTCGGACAGTTCTGACCCGGAATGAGCAGTTCTTC.

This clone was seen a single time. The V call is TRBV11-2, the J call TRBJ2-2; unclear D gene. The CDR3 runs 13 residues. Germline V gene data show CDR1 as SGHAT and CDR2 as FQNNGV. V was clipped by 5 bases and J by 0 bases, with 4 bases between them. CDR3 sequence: CASSPSNTGELFF. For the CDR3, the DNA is TGTGCCAGCAGCCCCTCGAACACCGGGGAGCTGTTTTTT.

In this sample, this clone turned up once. The DNA of the CDR3 is TGCGCCAGCAGTTTTGGCCGAAACTACGAGCAGTACTTC. This sequence encodes CASSFGRNYEQYF. The V gene is TRBV5-1, the J gene TRBJ2-7, with unresolved D. CDR1 and CDR2 (germline): SGHRS, YFSETQ. V was pared by 5 bases and J by 3 bases, with 12 bases between. The CDR3 length is 13 residues.

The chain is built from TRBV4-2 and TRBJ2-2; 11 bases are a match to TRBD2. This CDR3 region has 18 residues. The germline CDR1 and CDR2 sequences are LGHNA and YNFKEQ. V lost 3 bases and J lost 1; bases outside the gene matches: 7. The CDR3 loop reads CASSQALAGGVNTGELFF. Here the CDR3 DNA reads TGTGCCAGCAGCCAGGCCCTAGCGGGGGGAGTGAACACCGGGGAGCTGTTTTTT.

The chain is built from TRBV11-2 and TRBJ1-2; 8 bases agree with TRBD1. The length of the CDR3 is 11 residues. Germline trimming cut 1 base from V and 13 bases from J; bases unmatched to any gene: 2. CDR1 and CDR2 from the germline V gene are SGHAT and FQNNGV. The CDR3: CASSLGGQGTF. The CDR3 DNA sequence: TGTGCCAGCAGCTTAGGAGGACAGGGCACCTTC.

The DNA of the CDR3 is TGTGCCATTCCAGAAAGGACAAGGAACACTGAAGCTTTCTTT. It translates to CAIPERTRNTEAFF. The chain is built from TRBV7-9 and TRBJ1-1, with D tentatively TRBD1 (5 bases). V was cut by 10 bases and J by 1 base, with 16 bases left in between. The germline V gene encodes CDR1 SEHNR and CDR2 FQNEAQ (reference sequence). The CDR3 is 14 residues long.

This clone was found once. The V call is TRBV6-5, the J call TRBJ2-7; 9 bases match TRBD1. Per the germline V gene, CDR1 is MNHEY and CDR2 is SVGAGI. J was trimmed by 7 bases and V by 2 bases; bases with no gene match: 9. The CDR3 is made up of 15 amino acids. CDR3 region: CASSYAGQGGWEQYF. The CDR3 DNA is TGTGCCAGCAGTTACGCGGGACAGGGCGGATGGGAGCAGTACTTC.

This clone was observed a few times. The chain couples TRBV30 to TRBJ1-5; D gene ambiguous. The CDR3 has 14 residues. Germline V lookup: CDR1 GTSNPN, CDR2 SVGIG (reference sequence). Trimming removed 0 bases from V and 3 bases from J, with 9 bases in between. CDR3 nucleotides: TGTGCCTGGAGTGTACTCCAGGTCAATCAGCCCCAGCATTTT. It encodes CAWSVLQVNQPQHF.

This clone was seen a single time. CDR3 amino acids: CATTKGPLPTNEQFF. The CDR3 coding sequence is TGTGCCACCACGAAGGGACCGCTACCCACCAATGAGCAGTTCTTC. The chain recombines TRBV7-9 with TRBJ2-1; D could derive from TRBD1 or TRBD2 (5 bases each). V was clipped by 10 bases and J by 6 bases, with 22 bases between them. The CDR3 has 15 residues. CDR1 and CDR2 from the germline V gene are SEHNR and FQNEAQ (reference sequence). The full variable domain, its missing parts supplied by reference TRBV7-9 and TRBJ2-1, is DTGVSQNPRHKITKRGQNVTFRCDPISEHNRLYWYRQTLGQGPEFLTYFQNEAQLEKSRLLSDRFSAERPKGSFSTLEIQRTEQGDSAMYLCATTKGPLPTNEQFFGPGTRLTVL.

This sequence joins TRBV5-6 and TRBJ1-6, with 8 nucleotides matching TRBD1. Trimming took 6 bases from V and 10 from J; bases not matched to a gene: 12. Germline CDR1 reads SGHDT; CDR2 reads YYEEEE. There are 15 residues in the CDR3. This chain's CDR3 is CASTQMSGGASPLHF. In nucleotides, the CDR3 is TGTGCCAGCACCCAAATGTCAGGGGGCGCCTCACCCCTCCACTTT.

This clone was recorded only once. The CDR3 loop is CASSLDGSRLGYQPQHF. The CDR3 region has the DNA TGTGCCAGCAGCTTAGATGGGAGCAGGTTGGGGTATCAGCCCCAGCATTTT. V is TRBV11-2 and J is TRBJ1-5; D remains ambiguous. CDR1 is SGHAT, CDR2 FQNNGV, per germline. The CDR3 runs to 17 residues. The V gene lost 0 bases and the J gene lost 5 bases, with 17 bases spanning the gap.

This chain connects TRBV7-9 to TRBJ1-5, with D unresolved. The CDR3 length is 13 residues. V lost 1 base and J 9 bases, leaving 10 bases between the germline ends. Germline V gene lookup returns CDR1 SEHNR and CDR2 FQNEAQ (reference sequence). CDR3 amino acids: CASSLGGPSPQHF. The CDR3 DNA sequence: TGTGCCAGCAGCTTAGGGGGTCCTTCGCCCCAGCATTTT.

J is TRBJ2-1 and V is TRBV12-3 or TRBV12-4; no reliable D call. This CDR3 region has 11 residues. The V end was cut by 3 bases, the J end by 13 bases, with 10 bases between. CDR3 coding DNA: TGTGCCAGCAGTTTGAGCCTAGTACAGTTCTTC. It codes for CASSLSLVQFF.

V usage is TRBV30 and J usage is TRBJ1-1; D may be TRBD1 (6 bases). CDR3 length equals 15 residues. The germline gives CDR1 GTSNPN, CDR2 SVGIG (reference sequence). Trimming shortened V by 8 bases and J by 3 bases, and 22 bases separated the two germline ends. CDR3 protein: CATSLDLRGDTEAFF. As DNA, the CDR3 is TGTGCCACATCTTTAGACTTGAGGGGGGACACTGAAGCTTTCTTT.

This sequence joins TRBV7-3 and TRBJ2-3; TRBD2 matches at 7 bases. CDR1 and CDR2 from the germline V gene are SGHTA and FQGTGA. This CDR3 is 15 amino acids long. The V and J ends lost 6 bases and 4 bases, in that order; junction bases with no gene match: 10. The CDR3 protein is CASSRTSVEADTQYF. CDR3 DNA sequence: TGTGCCAGCAGTCGCACTAGCGTTGAGGCAGATACGCAGTATTTT. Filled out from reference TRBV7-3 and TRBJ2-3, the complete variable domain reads GAGVSQTPSNKVTEKGKYVELRCDPISGHTALYWYRQSLGQGPEFLIYFQGTGAADDSGLPNDRFFAVRPEGSVSTLKIQRTERGDSAVYLCASSRTSVEADTQYFGPGTRLTVL.

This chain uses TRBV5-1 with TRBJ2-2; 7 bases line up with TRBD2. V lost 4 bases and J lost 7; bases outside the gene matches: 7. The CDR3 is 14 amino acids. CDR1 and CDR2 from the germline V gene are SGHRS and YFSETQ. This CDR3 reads CASSKGTGGGELFF. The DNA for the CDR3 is TGCGCCAGCAGCAAAGGGACGGGAGGCGGGGAGCTGTTTTTT.